The present T cell receptor (beta chain) was sequenced within a study of shared clonotypes between healthy human individuals. This table comes from immunoSEQ multiplex PCR, and its TCRdb copy is limited to in-frame clones, with some not included. This sample has millions of clones, with 85% to 95% found just once. The CDR3 has 17 residues. V was clipped by 0 bases and J by 0 bases, with 10 bases between them. Looked up from germline, CDR1 is SGHNT and CDR2 is YYREEE (reference sequence). The V call is TRBV5-4, the J call TRBJ2-6, with unresolved D. The sequencing sample was made of naive CD4+ T cells sorted from blood. Specified subset: CD45RA+ positively selected. The TCR originated in a man aged 18 to 29 in good health. In DNA form, the CDR3 reads TGTGCCAGCAGCTTGGGACACCGGAACTCTGGGGCCAACGTCCTGACTTTC. Translating it yields CASSLGHRNSGANVLTF.